What follows are 17 T cell receptor beta chains derived from one specimen sequenced in a study of shared clonotypes between healthy human individuals. The protocol was immunoSEQ multiplex PCR, while the TCRdb copy is restricted to in-frame clones and leaves out a portion. The sample consists of about 1.1 million clones, about four fifths of them appearing once. The sequenced material came from memory CD4+ T cells from PBMCs. The subset is: CD45RA-negative fraction. The receptors come from a man aged 18 to 29 in good health. Some clones in this sample may be carry-over from other donors' samples.

The chain carries TRBV2 and TRBJ2-2; D might be TRBD2 (7 bases). The CDR3 totals 14 residues. Germline CDR1 SNHLY, CDR2 FYNNEI. With 6 bases removed from V and 5 bases from J, the gap between germline ends came to 13 bases. CDR3 residues: CASRRGRETGELFF. In DNA form, the CDR3 reads TGTGCCAGCAGGCGGGGGCGCGAGACCGGGGAGCTGTTTTTT.

In this sample, this clone turned up a few times. This rearrangement joins TRBV13 to TRBJ2-2, with D perhaps TRBD1 or TRBD2 (5 bases each). This CDR3 has 13 amino acids. Germline loops: CDR1 PRHDT, CDR2 FYEKMQ (reference sequence). V was trimmed by 5 bases and J by 5 bases, leaving 9 bases between them. This CDR3 reads CASSRDPTGELFF. The CDR3, as DNA: TGTGCCAGCAGCAGGGACCCGACCGGGGAGCTGTTTTTT.

The chain uses TRBV5-4 and TRBJ2-2; 10 bases are shared with TRBD2. The germline gives CDR1 SGHNT, CDR2 YYREEE (reference sequence). The length of the CDR3 is 16 residues. V lost 3 bases and J lost 5; bases outside the gene matches: 7. The CDR3 region is CASSSSGRAETGELFF. CDR3 nucleotides: TGTGCCAGCAGCTCCAGCGGGAGGGCCGAGACCGGGGAGCTGTTTTTT.

On this clone: Sequence at one end of the junction differs from germline and may be a read error. Other DNA sequences in the same sample also yield this CDR3. The chain is built from TRBV7-8 and TRBJ1-2, with 7 bases identical to TRBD1. This CDR3 spans 15 amino acids. The germline V gene has CDR1 SGHVS and CDR2 FQNEAQ. This CDR3 is CASSLSGTAIYGYTF. In nucleotides, the CDR3 is TGTGCCAGCAGCTTGTCCGGGACAGCTATTTATGGCTATACCTTC.

About this clone itself: Other DNA sequences in the same sample also yield this CDR3. The rearrangement joins TRBV20-1 to TRBJ1-2; 7 bases are a match to TRBD1. The V gene end was trimmed by 3 bases and the J gene end by 7 bases; junction bases not matched to a gene: 2. This CDR3 is 11 amino acids long. Germline lookup yields CDR1 DFQATT and CDR2 SNEGSKA (reference sequence). CDR3 region: CSASDRVGYTF. The CDR3 region has the DNA TGCAGTGCTAGTGACAGGGTTGGCTACACCTTC.

The chain joins TRBV18 to TRBJ2-1; 8 positions match TRBD2. Germline CDR1 and CDR2: KGHSH and LQKENI. The junction had 9 bases not matched to a gene; V was cut back by 2 bases and J by 12 bases. There are 14 residues in the CDR3. The CDR3 loop is CASSPEASGLGQFF. The CDR3 DNA is TGTGCCAGCTCACCAGAGGCTAGCGGGCTTGGGCAGTTCTTC.

CDR3 sequence reads: CASSALVAFHEQFF. CDR3 DNA sequence: TGTGCCAGCAGTGCGCTAGTGGCTTTCCATGAGCAGTTCTTC. The rearrangement uses TRBV25-1 and TRBJ2-1; D gene unclear. Germline-derived CDR1 and CDR2 are MGHDK and SYGVNS. The V end was cut by 4 bases, the J end by 8 bases, with 15 bases between. This CDR3 is 14 amino acids long.

The chain joins TRBV7-9 to TRBJ2-7; D gene uncertain. The CDR3 totals 14 residues. The V gene's germline CDR1 is SEHNR and CDR2 FQNEAQ (reference sequence). The germline V and J ends were trimmed by 8 bases and 6 bases, with 20 bases remaining between them. The CDR3: CASVHNGPPSEQYF. CDR3 DNA: TGTGCCAGCGTCCATAATGGCCCACCCTCCGAGCAGTACTTC.

This clone has just a few counts. CDR3: CASSWGRGYGYTF. CDR3 DNA: TGTGCCAGCAGTTGGGGGCGGGGCTATGGCTACACCTTC. The chain employs TRBV28 and TRBJ1-2; D might be TRBD1 (6 bases). Germline CDR1 MDHEN, CDR2 SYDVKM. Deletions cut 4 bases from V and 4 bases from J, with 10 bases between. CDR3 length: 13 amino acids.

V gene TRBV27 combines with J gene TRBJ2-7; D is uncertain. The CDR3 length is 15 residues. V gave up 5 bases and J gave up 2 bases, with 16 bases separating them. From germline, CDR1 is MNHEY and CDR2 SMNVEV (reference sequence). In DNA, the CDR3 is TGTGCCAGCAGTATCTTAGGGCGGACCACCTACGAGCAGTACTTC. It specifies CASSILGRTTYEQYF.

This clone was recorded a few times. The gene calls are TRBV5-1 and TRBJ2-2; no reliable D call. The CDR3 extends over 14 amino acids. Germline V lookup: CDR1 SGHRS, CDR2 YFSETQ. V was shortened by 4 bases and J by 6 bases, with 13 bases between the two germline ends. CDR3 sequence (DNA): TGCGCCAGCAGCGTGTCCTTTAGCTCCGGGGAGCTGTTTTTT. Translating it yields CASSVSFSSGELFF.

Worth noting for this clone: As the CDR3 is not closed by the conserved phenylalanine or tryptophan, this likely results from a read error. The limits of the CDR3 on the DNA are not certain, so only TCRdb's listed CDR3 is given. This chain uses TRBV5-6 with TRBJ1-2. The CDR3 comprises 10 residues, both ends counted. The germline V gene encodes CDR1 SGHDT and CDR2 YYEEEE. The CDR3 sequence is CASNIPPGTV.

This chain joins TRBV5-1 and TRBJ2-2; no definite D call. V lost 1 base and J 5 bases, leaving 12 bases between the germline ends. The CDR3 sequence is 15 residues long. Germline CDR1 reads SGHRS; CDR2 reads YFSETQ. The CDR3 DNA sequence: TGCGCCAGCAGCTTGTCGGAGTATTGGACCGGGGAGCTGTTTTTT. As protein: CASSLSEYWTGELFF.

Comment on this clone: At the DNA level, this CDR3 is encoded by other sequences in the same sample as well. The chain employs TRBV19 and TRBJ1-4; D not resolved. Trimming took 3 bases from V and 8 from J, leaving 13 bases between them. Germline V CDR1 and CDR2: LNHDA, SQIVND (reference sequence). The CDR3 sequence is 14 residues long. CDR3 sequence: CASSILRAGEKLFF. CDR3 DNA sequence: TGTGCCAGTAGTATTCTGAGGGCGGGGGAAAAACTGTTTTTT.

A few counts support this clone. The CDR3 DNA sequence: TGTGCCAGCAGCTTACTGGGGGGGAGCAATCAGCCCCAGCATTTT. Translation: CASSLLGGSNQPQHF. The V and J genes are TRBV5-8 and TRBJ1-5; weak D call: TRBD1 (5 bases). The germline gives CDR1 SGHTS, CDR2 YDEGEE. V lost 2 bases and J lost 1, with 10 bases in between. This CDR3 has 15 amino acids.

This clone has just a few counts. The rearrangement joins TRBV4-1 to TRBJ2-7; 14 nucleotides align to TRBD2. From germline, CDR1 is MGHRA and CDR2 YSYEKL. This CDR3 spans 17 amino acids. Germline trimming cut 1 base from V and 4 bases from J; bases unmatched to any gene: 6. The DNA of the CDR3 is TGCGCCAGCAGCCAAGGGGTGACTAGCGGGAGGGGGTACGAGCAGTACTTC. It translates to CASSQGVTSGRGYEQYF.

This clone was seen a few times. The rearrangement joins TRBV5-1 to TRBJ1-1; the D gene is possibly TRBD1 (5 bases). Trimming stripped 0 bases from V and 5 bases from J, with 14 bases between. Per the germline V gene, CDR1 is SGHRS and CDR2 is YFSETQ. The CDR3 contains 15 residues. Here the CDR3 DNA reads TGCGCCAGCAGCTTGGTGGGGGAAAGGAATACTGAAGCTTTCTTT. This encodes CASSLVGERNTEAFF.